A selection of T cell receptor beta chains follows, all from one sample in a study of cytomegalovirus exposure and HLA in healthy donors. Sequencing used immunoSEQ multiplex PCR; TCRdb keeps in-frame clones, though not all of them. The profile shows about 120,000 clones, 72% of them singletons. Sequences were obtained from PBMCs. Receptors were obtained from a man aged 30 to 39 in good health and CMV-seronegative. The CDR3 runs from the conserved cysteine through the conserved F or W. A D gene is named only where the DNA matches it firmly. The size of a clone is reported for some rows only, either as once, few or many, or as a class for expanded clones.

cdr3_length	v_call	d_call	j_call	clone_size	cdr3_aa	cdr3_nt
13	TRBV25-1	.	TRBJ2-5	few	CASSTEQQETQYF	TGTGCCAGCAGTACGGAGCAGCAAGAGACCCAGTACTTC
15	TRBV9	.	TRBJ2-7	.	CASSVLPGDSYEQYF	TGTGCCAGCAGCGTATTGCCGGGGGACTCCTACGAGCAGTACTTC
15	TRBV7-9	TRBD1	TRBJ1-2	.	CASSYRDRGFYGYTF	TGTGCCAGCAGCTACCGGGACAGGGGATTCTATGGCTACACCTTC
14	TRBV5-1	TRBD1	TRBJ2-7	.	CASSTGQEDYEQYF	TGCGCCAGCAGCACCGGACAGGAGGACTACGAGCAGTACTTC
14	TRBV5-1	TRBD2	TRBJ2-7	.	CASSLTSGDYEQYF	TGCGCCAGCAGCTTGACTAGCGGGGACTACGAGCAGTACTTC
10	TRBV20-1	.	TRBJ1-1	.	CSARGYEAFF	TGCAGTGCTAGAGGCTATGAAGCTTTCTTT
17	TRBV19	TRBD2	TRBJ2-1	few	CASSIRQLAGEDNEQFF	TGTGCCAGTAGTATTCGGCAACTAGCGGGGGAGGACAATGAGCAGTTCTTC
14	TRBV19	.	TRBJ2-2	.	CASSPNLGPGELFF	TGTGCCAGTAGTCCGAACCTTGGCCCCGGGGAGCTGTTTTTT
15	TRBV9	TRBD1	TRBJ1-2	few	CASSGRDRVSYGYTF	TGTGCCAGCAGCGGGCGGGACAGGGTCTCCTATGGCTACACCTTC
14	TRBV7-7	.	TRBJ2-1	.	CASSLGRSYNEQFF	TGTGCTAGCAGCCTAGGCAGGTCCTACAATGAGCAGTTCTTC
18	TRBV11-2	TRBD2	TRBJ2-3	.	CASSLEGVASGGRDTQYF	TGTGCCAGCAGCTTAGAGGGGGTGGCTAGCGGGGGCCGGGATACGCAGTATTTT
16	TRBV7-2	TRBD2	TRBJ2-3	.	CASSSASGGVPYTQYF	TGTGCCAGCAGCTCGGCTAGCGGGGGAGTACCGTATACGCAGTATTTT
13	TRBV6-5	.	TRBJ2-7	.	CASSFGGVYEQYF	TGTGCCAGCAGTTTTGGCGGAGTCTACGAGCAGTACTTC
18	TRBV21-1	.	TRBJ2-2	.	CASRRVLGGKAGTGELFF	TGTGCCAGCAGAAGGGTTTTGGGGGGGAAGGCAGGCACCGGGGAGCTGTTTTTT
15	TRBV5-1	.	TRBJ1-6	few	CASSPRDTPNSPLHF	TGCGCCAGCAGCCCCCGTGACACCCCTAATTCACCCCTCCACTTT
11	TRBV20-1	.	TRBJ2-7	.	CSAQRADEQYF	TGCAGTGCCCAGCGGGCTGACGAGCAGTACTTC
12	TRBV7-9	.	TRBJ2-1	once	CASSLISNEQFF	TGTGCCAGCAGCTTAATTAGCAATGAGCAGTTCTTC
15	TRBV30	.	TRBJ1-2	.	CAWSPGQTHVYGYTF	TGTGCCTGGAGTCCCGGACAGACACACGTATATGGCTACACCTTC
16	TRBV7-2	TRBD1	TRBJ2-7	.	CASSFLQGAPLNEQYF	TGTGCCAGCAGCTTTTTACAGGGGGCCCCTCTTAACGAGCAGTACTTC
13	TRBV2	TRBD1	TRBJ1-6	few	CAAKDRGYSPLHF	TGTGCCGCCAAAGACAGGGGTTATTCACCCCTCCACTTT
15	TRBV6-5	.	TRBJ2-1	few	CASSYSTAGANEQFF	TGTGCCAGCAGTTACTCGACCGCGGGGGCTAATGAGCAGTTCTTC
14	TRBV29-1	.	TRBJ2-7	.	CSVGGGDTGYEQYF	TGCAGCGTTGGAGGGGGAGATACAGGGTACGAGCAGTACTTC
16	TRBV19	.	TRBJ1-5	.	CASSILSGQLTGPQHF	TGTGCCAGTAGTATATTATCTGGGCAGCTCACTGGGCCCCAGCATTTT
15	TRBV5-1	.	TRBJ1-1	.	CASRFWEGGATEAFF	TGCGCCAGCCGATTCTGGGAAGGGGGGGCAACTGAAGCTTTCTTT
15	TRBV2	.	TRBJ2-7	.	CASSELGVGSYEQYF	TGTGCCAGCAGTGAACTTGGCGTCGGGAGTTACGAGCAGTACTTC
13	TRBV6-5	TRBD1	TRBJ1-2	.	CASSWTGRNGYTF	TGTGCCAGCAGTTGGACAGGACGCAATGGCTACACCTTC
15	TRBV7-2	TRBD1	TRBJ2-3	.	CASSRGTGVTDTQYF	TGTGCCAGCAGCCGCGGGACAGGGGTTACAGATACGCAGTATTTT
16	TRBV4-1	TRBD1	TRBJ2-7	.	CASSQGWAGGVYEQYF	TGCGCCAGCAGCCAAGGATGGGCAGGGGGAGTCTACGAGCAGTACTTC
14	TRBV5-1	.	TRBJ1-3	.	CASSFTYSGNTIYF	TGCGCCAGCAGCTTCACTTACTCTGGAAACACCATATATTTT
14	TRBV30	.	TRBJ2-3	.	CAWSDFLGTDTQYF	TGTGCCTGGAGTGACTTTCTCGGCACAGATACGCAGTATTTT
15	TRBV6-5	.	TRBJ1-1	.	CASSYGVLGNTEAFF	TGTGCCAGCAGTTACGGAGTGCTAGGGAACACTGAAGCTTTCTTT
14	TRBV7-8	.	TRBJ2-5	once	CASSLATGLETQYF	TGTGCCAGCAGCTTAGCTACAGGGTTGGAGACCCAGTACTTC
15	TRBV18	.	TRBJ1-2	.	CASSPPVGANYGYTF	TGTGCCAGCTCACCCCCGGTAGGGGCGAACTATGGCTACACCTTC
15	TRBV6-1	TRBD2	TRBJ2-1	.	CASSRLAGGPNEQFF	TGTGCCAGCAGTCGACTAGCGGGGGGGCCCAATGAGCAGTTCTTC
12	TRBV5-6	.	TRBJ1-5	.	CASSHSNQPQHF	TGTGCCAGCAGTCATAGCAATCAGCCCCAGCATTTT
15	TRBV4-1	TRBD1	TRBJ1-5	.	CASSQVETGQQPQHF	TGCGCCAGCAGCCAAGTGGAGACAGGGCAACAGCCCCAGCATTTT
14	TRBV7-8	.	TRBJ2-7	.	CASSLQGSSYEQYF	TGTGCCAGCAGCTTACAGGGGAGCTCCTACGAGCAGTACTTC
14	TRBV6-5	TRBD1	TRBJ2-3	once	CASSWTGGTDTQYF	TGTGCCAGCAGTTGGACAGGTGGAACAGATACGCAGTATTTT
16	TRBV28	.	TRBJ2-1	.	CASSQQQGGSYNEQFF	TGTGCCAGCAGCCAACAACAGGGTGGCTCCTACAATGAGCAGTTCTTC
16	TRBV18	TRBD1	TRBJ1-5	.	CASSLQGAGSNQPQHF	TGTGCCAGCTCACTACAGGGGGCCGGCAGCAATCAGCCCCAGCATTTT
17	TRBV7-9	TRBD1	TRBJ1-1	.	CSSSFTGTGGADTEAFF	TGTTCCAGCAGCTTTACCGGGACAGGGGGCGCAGACACTGAAGCTTTCTTT